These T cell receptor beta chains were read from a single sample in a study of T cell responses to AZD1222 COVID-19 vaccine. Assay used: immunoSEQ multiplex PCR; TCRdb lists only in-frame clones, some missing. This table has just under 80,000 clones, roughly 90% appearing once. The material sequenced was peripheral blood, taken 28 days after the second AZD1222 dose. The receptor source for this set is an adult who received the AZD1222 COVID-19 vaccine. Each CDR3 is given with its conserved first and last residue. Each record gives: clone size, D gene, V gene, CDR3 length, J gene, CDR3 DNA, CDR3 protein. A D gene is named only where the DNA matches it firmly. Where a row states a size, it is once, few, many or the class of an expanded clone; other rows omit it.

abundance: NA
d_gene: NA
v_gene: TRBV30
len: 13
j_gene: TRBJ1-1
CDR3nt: TGTGCCCTAAACAGGGAGGAGGGCACTGAAGCTTTCTTT
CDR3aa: CALNREEGTEAFF

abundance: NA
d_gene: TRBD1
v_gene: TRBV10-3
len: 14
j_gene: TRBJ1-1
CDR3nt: TGTGCCATCAAAGAGGGACAGCCGAACACTGAAGCTTTCTTT
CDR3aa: CAIKEGQPNTEAFF

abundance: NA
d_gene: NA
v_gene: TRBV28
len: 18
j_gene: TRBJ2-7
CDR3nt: TGTGCCAGCAGTCCCCCTTTTTCTGGGGCCCAAAGGTCCTACGAGCAGTACTTC
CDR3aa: CASSPPFSGAQRSYEQYF

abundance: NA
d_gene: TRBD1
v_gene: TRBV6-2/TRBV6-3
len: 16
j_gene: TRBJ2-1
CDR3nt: TGTGCCAGCAGTTACTATGGGACAGGGGATAACAATGAGCAGTTCTTC
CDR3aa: CASSYYGTGDNNEQFF

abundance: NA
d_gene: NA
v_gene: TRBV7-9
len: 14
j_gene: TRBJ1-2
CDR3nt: TGTGCCAGCAGCTTAGGACAGTCTCGGAGCGGCTACACCTTC
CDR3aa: CASSLGQSRSGYTF

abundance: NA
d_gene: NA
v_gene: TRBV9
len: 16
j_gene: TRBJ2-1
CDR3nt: TGTGCCAGCAGCGGAGGGGGCGGGAGTGGGTACAATGAGCAGTTCTTC
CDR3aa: CASSGGGGSGYNEQFF

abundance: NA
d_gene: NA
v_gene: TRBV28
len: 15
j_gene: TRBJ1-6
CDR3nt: TGTGCCAGCAGCCCCCCGTTACAGGATAATTCACCCCTCCACTTT
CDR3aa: CASSPPLQDNSPLHF

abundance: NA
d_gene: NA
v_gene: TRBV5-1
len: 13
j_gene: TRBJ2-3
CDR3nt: TGCGCCAGCAGTCCTAGCGGCACAGATACGCAGTATTTT
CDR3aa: CASSPSGTDTQYF

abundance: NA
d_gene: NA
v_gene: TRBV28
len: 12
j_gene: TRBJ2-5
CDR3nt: TGTGCCAGCAGTATCCCGACGAAGACCCAGTACTTC
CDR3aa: CASSIPTKTQYF

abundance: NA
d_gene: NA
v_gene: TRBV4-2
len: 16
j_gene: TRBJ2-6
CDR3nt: TGTGCCAGCAGCCAGGCCGGTGGCTCTGGGGCCAACGTCCTGACTTTC
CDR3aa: CASSQAGGSGANVLTF

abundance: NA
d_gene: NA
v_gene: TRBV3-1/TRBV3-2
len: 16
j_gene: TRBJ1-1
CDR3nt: TGTGCCAGCAGCCAAGGGTCATCACTCATGAACACTGAAGCTTTCTTT
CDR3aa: CASSQGSSLMNTEAFF

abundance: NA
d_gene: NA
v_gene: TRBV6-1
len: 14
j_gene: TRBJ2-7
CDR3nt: TGTGCCAGCAGTGAAGTTAGCGGACCCTACGAGCAGTACTTC
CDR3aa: CASSEVSGPYEQYF

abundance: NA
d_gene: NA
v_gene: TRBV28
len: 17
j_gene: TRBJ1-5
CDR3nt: TGTGCCAGCAGCCCCTATGGGCGGGGGGAGACTAATCAGCCCCAGCATTTT
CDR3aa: CASSPYGRGETNQPQHF

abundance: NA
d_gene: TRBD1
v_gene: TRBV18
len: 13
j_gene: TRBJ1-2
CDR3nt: TGTGCCAGCTCACAAGGGACAGGGGTCGGCTACACCTTC
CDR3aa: CASSQGTGVGYTF

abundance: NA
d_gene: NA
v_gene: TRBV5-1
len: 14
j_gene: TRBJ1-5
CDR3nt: TGCGCCAGCAGCTTCGACGGGCCGAATCAGCCCCAGCATTTT
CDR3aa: CASSFDGPNQPQHF

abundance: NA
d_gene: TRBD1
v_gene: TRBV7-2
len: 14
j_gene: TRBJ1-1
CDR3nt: TGTGCCAGCTCGTGGACAGGGACCGCCACTGAAGCTTTCTTT
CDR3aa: CASSWTGTATEAFF

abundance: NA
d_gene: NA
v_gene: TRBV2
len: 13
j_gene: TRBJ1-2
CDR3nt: TGTGCCAGCACAGGGGATCTATTCTATGGCTACACCTTC
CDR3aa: CASTGDLFYGYTF

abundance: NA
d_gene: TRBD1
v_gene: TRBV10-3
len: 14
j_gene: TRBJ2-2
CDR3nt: TGTGCCGGCCGGGACAGAGAGAACACCGGGGAGCTGTTTTTT
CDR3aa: CAGRDRENTGELFF

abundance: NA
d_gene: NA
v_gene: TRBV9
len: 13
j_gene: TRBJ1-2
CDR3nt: TGTGCCAGCAGCGTAGCCAGGAACTATGGCTACACCTTC
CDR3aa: CASSVARNYGYTF

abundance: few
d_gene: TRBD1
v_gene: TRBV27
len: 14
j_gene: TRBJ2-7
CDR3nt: TGTGCCAGCAGTCAGGACAGGGGAACCTACGAGCAGTACTTC
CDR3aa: CASSQDRGTYEQYF

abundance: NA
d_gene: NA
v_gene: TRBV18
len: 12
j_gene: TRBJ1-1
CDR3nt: TGTGCCAGCTCACCACTTCACACCGAAGCTTTCTTT
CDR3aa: CASSPLHTEAFF

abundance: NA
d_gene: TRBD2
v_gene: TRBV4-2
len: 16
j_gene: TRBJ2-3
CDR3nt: TGTGCCAGCAGCCAAGAACCTAGCGGGAGGGAAGATACGCAGTATTTT
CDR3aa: CASSQEPSGREDTQYF

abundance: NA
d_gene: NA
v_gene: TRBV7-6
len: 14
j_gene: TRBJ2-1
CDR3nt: TGTGCCAGCAGCCCAGGGGACGCATACAATGAGCAGTTCTTC
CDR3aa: CASSPGDAYNEQFF

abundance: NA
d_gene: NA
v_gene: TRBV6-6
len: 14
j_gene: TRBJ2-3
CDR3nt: TGTGCCAGCAGCCAGGACCCCCCCACAGATACGCAGTATTTT
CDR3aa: CASSQDPPTDTQYF

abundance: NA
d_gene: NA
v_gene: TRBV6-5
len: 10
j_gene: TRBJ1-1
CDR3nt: TGTGCCAGCAGTTACCGGCCAGCTTTCTTT
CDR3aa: CASSYRPAFF

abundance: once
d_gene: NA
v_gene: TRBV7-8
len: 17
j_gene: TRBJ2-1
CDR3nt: TGTGCCAGCAGCGAGGTAAGATTGCCGTCCATCTACAATGAGCAGTTCTTC
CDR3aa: CASSEVRLPSIYNEQFF

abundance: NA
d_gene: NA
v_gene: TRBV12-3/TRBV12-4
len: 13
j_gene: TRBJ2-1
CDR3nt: TGTGCCAGCAGAAATAGCGGCTACAATGAGCAGTTCTTC
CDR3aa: CASRNSGYNEQFF

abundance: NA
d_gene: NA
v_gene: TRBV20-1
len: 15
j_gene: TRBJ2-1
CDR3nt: TGCAGTGCTAGTGGATTCGGGGGTTCCTACAATGAGCAGTTCTTC
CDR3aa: CSASGFGGSYNEQFF

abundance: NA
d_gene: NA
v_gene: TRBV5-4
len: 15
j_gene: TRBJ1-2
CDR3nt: TGTGCCAGCAGCCCAGCGGGAGGGGGGACCTATGGCTACACCTTC
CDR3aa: CASSPAGGGTYGYTF

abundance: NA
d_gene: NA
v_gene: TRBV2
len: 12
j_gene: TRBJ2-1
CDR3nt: TGTGCCAGCAGTGAATACCGGGTCGAGCAGTTCTTC
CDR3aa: CASSEYRVEQFF

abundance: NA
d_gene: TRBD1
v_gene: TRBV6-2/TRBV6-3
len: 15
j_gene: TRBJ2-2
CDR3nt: TGTGCCAGCAGTTTGGGACAGGGGGCGTCCGGGGAGCTGTTTTTT
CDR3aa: CASSLGQGASGELFF

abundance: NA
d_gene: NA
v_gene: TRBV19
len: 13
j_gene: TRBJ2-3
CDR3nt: TGTGCCAGTATCCAGCAGGGCACAGATACGCAGTATTTT
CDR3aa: CASIQQGTDTQYF

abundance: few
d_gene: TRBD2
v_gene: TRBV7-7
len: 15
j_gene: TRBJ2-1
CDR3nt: TGTGCCAGCAGCTTAGCGGGAGGGGAGGGCAATGAGCAGTTCTTC
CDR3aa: CASSLAGGEGNEQFF

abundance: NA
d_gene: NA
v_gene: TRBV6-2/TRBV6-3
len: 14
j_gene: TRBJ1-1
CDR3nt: TGTGCCAGCAGTTACGAGGGGCCTAACACTGAAGCTTTCTTT
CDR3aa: CASSYEGPNTEAFF

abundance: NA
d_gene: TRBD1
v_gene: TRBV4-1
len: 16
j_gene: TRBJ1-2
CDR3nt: TGCGCCAGCAGCCAACCCCACAGGGGGTTAAACTATGGCTACACCTTC
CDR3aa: CASSQPHRGLNYGYTF

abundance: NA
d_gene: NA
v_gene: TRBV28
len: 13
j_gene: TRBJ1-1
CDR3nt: TGTGCCAGCAGTTTAGGGGGCAGCACTGAAGCTTTCTTT
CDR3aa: CASSLGGSTEAFF

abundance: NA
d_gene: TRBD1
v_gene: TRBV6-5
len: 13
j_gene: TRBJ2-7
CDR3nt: TGTGCCAGCAGTACGACAGGGTTGATCGAGCAGTACTTC
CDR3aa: CASSTTGLIEQYF

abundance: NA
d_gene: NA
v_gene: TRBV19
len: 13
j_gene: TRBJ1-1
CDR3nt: TGTGCCAGTAGTACTATATTGAACACTGAAGCTTTCTTT
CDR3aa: CASSTILNTEAFF

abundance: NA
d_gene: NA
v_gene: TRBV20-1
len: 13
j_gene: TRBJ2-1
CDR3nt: TGCAGTGCTAGTTTACTAGCTGGGGATGAGCAGTTCTTC
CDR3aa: CSASLLAGDEQFF